Listed here is a single T cell receptor (beta chain). Its matching antigen is unknown. Unique molecular identifiers tagged the TCR beta cDNA libraries. The source material, roughly 0.9 to 11 million T cells, gave rise to about 460,000 cDNA molecules. MiXCR was run by TCRdb on the PCR reads, yielding one entry per CDR3 protein. This table has some 800,000 distinct CDR3 sequences, under 60% appearing once. These data are taken from a study of post-analysis software for immune sequencing data. Study as a whole: There were relapsing-remitting, secondary progressive and progressive-relapsing multiple sclerosis among the disease courses included. Findings and caveats of the study: Comparison with controls showed significantly lower normalized Chao1 diversity in multiple sclerosis patients. The study found TRBV5-6, TRBV5-1 and TRBV20-1 among five TRBV segments more frequent in patients than controls.

The V and J ends lost 5 bases and 8 bases respectively, with 10 bases between them. This CDR3 is 12 amino acids long. CDR1 SGHTA and CDR2 FQGNSA come from the germline V gene. The rearrangement joins TRBV7-2 to TRBJ2-1; D is undetermined. The sample consisted of blood. The TCR was taken from a girl under 18 with multiple sclerosis. In nucleotides, the CDR3 is TGTGCCAGCAGCCCCAGAAGGGATGAGCAGTTCTTC. Protein: CASSPRRDEQFF. The whole variable domain, remainder taken from reference TRBV7-2 and TRBJ2-1, is GAGVSQSPSNKVTEKGKDVELRCDPISGHTALYWYRQSLGQGLEFLIYFQGNSAPDKSGLPSDRFSAERTGGSVSTLTIQRTQQEDSAVYLCASSPRRDEQFFGPGTRLTVL.